This TCR beta chain derives from a study of blood T cells in healthy people across ages. Together with a sample-barcoded 5' primer, a J-beta primer mix was included in a second PCR lasting roughly 7 to 11 cycles. Researchers report that a template-switch adaptor with 12 random nucleotides tagged each cDNA molecule. Samples each returned at least 2.5 million CDR3-containing paired-end reads. Via MiXCR, TCRdb re-called the 5' RACE reads, giving one row per CDR3 protein. The sample consists of some 780,000 distinct CDR3 sequences, around three fifths of them appearing once. This CDR3 region has 15 residues. Trimming left V 3 bases short and J 0 bases short, with 14 bases between. Germline V gives CDR1 SQVTM, CDR2 ANQGSEA.

The chain recombines TRBV29-1 with TRBJ2-5; weak D call: TRBD2 (6 bases). Sequencing was done on a sample of blood. The sequence derives from a man between 35 and 55 years old in good health. As DNA, the CDR3 is TGCAGCGTTGATACGGTCGCGGGGTACCAAGAGACCCAGTACTTC. Its protein is CSVDTVAGYQETQYF.